This T cell receptor beta chain comes out of a study of T-cell memory formation after mild COVID-19 (dated by TCRdb to about 2021). Background on the whole study: TCR sequence clusters from the two donors were found to be largely donor specific. T-cell clones expanding and contracting after mild COVID-19 in a couple of donors were tracked by longitudinal TCRalpha and TCRbeta repertoire sequencing. Two young, previously healthy adult volunteers, one female and one male, were included in the cohort. What the work shows at the level of the full study, not this receptor alone: Contracting CD4+ clones were found mainly in CM and EM memory subsets, while CD8+ clones were enriched in EMRA. From day 15 to 85, contracting clones showed balanced CD4/CD8 phenotypes, whereas a second wave of clones that expanded from day 15 to 37 leaned towards CD4+. Some responding clones were detected in pre-infection memory, suggesting pre-existing cross-reactive memory T cells joined the SARS-CoV-2 response. Only a couple of mild cases were covered by the study, and larger cohorts that include severe cases with pre-infection samples were considered necessary. Whether the second-wave clones peaking on day 37 were SARS-CoV-2 specific was not confirmed.

CDR3 length: 16 amino acids, cysteine to phenylalanine. Here the CDR3 DNA is all that survives: 48 bases in frame from base 1. The trim is 5 bases for V and 12 bases for J, with a gap of 23 bases between the germline ends. Reading the germline V gene gives CDR1 MNHEY and CDR2 SVGAGI. PBMCs were isolated by Ficoll-Paque density gradient centrifugation. The table lists this clonotype with a few counts. Its recognized antigen is unknown. No qualities accompany the bases; no much larger clone lies one base away. TCRdb records Illumina NovaSeq 6000 as the sequencer. TCRalpha and TCRbeta cDNA libraries were constructed by 5'RACE with constant-segment primers, with sample barcodes and unique molecular identifiers being introduced. RNA was extracted from every sample with Trizol reagent. Amplification of the libraries took two PCR steps, and the second step added a second sample barcode plus Illumina TruSeq adapters. The libraries were sequenced on an Illumina NovaSeq using 2 x 150 bp paired-end reads. The paper's processing steps were these. Demultiplexing of reads and collapsing into UMI-guided consensus sequences were performed with migec v1.2.7. Using mixcr v2.1.11, UMI consensuses were aligned to TRA and TRB V and J templates and then assembled into clonotypes. Clonotypes were classified as expanded or contracted when called significant by both edgeR and NoisET, with noise models trained on biological replicates. edgeR calls used a false discovery rate-adjusted p below 0.01 and a log2 fold-change threshold of 1. As an exploratory analysis of dynamics, max-normalized trajectories of the 1000 most abundant clonotypes were examined with PCA combined with hierarchical clustering. Each responding clone was given a CD4 or CD8 phenotype based on the CD4+ and CD8+ repertoires, which had been sequenced separately. TCRdb reprocessed the public reads (quality trimming at Q25 with fastp, clone calling with MiXCR) and kept in-frame beta chains. Records with the same CDR3 protein are collapsed into one entry carrying the most frequent genes and DNA. TCRdb, not the authors, supplied the V and J calls. For this sample the table gives 300,000 to 400,000 distinct CDR3 sequences, of which 28% were detected only once. The biggest ten clones account for approximately 13% of the sample.

The clonotype originates from an adult woman who had mild COVID-19 (a few samples of this study predate the infection). The sample titles of this study are shuffled in the database, so cell type and time point are left out; the donor was told from shared clones. The V and J segments used are TRBV6-5 and TRBJ1-6; possibly the D gene is TRBD1, per 6 matching bases. The sample consisted of PBMCs or a T cell subset sorted from them (not recorded which). CDR3 protein: CASSPPGDPSRLPLHF. The nucleotides read TGTGCCAGCAGTCCCCCAGGGGACCCCAGTCGTTTACCCCTCCACTTT.